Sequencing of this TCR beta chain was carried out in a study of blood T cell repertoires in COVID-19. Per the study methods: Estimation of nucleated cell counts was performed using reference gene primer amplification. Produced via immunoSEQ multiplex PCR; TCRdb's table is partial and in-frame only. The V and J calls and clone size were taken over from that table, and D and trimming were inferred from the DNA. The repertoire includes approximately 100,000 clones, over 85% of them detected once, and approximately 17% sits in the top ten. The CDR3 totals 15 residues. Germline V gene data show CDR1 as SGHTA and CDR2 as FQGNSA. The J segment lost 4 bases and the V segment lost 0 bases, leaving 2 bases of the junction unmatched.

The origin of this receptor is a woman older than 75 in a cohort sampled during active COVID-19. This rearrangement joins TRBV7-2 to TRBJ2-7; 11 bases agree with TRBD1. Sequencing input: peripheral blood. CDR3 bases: TGTGCCAGCAGCTTAGCATGGGACAGGGGGTACGAGCAGTACTTC. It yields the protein CASSLAWDRGYEQYF.